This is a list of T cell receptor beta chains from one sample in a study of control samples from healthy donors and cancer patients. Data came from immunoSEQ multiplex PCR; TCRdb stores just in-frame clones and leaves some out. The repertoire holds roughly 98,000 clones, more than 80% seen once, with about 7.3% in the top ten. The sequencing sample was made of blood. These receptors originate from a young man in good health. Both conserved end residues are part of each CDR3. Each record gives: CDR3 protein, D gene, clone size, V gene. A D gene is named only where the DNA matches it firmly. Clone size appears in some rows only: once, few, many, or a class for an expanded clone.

CASSMMRGATDTQYF,NA,NA,TRBV11-2
CASVGERGTEAFF,NA,NA,TRBV27
CASNEYGSTEAFF,NA,NA,TRBV6-5
CASSSGLFTDTQYF,NA,NA,TRBV5-8
CASSLASSGRDYEQYF,TRBD2,NA,TRBV5-4
CASSLDPSDGDPSYGYTF,NA,NA,TRBV11-2
CASNVRGEYGYTF,TRBD1,NA,TRBV12-3/TRBV12-4
CASSLAGGGETQYF,TRBD2,once,TRBV5-6
CASSGLAGDTDTQYF,TRBD2,NA,TRBV6-4
CATSRGYSYNSPLHF,NA,few,TRBV15
CASSLDFRTEAFF,NA,NA,TRBV7-3
CASSQGLTSGEKLFF,NA,NA,TRBV3-1/TRBV3-2
CARSVLGSMDEQFF,NA,NA,TRBV5-3
CASSLRFRSQSNTEAFF,NA,NA,TRBV5-6
CAWSAPLGHSAGELFF,NA,few,TRBV30